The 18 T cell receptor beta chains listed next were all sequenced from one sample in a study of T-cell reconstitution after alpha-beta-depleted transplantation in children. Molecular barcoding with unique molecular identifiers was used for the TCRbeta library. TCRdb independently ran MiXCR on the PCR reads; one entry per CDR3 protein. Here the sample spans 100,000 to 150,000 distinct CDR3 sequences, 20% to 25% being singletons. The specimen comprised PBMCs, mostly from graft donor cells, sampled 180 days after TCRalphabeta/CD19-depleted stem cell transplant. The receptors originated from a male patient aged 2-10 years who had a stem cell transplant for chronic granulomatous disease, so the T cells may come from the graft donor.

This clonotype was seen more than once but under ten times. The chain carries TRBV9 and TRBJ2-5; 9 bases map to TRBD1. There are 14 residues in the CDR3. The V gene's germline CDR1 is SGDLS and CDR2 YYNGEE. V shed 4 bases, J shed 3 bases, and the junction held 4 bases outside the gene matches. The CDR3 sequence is CASSFRTGEETQYF. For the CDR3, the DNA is TGTGCCAGCAGCTTTCGGACAGGGGAAGAGACCCAGTACTTC.

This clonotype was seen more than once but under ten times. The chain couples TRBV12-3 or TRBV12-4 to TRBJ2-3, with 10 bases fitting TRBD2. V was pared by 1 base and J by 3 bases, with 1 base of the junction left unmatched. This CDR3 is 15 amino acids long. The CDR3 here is CASSLGSGRTDTQYF. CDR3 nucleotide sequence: TGTGCCAGCAGTTTAGGTAGCGGGAGGACAGATACGCAGTATTTT.

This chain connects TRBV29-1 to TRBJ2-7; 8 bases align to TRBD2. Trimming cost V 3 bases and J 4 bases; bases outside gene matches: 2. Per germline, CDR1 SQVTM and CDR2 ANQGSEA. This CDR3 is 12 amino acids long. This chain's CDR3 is CSVEAGGYEQYF. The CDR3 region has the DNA TGCAGCGTTGAGGCGGGAGGTTACGAGCAGTACTTC.

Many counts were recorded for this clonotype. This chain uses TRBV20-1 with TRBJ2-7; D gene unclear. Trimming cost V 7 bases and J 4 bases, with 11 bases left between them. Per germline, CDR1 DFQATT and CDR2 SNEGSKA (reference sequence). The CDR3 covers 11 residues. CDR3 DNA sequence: TGCAGTGTTCCGAAGGGATACGAGCAGTACTTC. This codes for CSVPKGYEQYF.

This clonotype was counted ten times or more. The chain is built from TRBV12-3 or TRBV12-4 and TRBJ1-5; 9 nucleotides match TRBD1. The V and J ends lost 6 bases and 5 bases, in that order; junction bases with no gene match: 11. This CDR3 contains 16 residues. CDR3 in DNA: TGTGCCAGCAGGCCCACAGGGGGCGTTGGTGATCAGCCCCAGCATTTT. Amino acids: CASRPTGGVGDQPQHF.

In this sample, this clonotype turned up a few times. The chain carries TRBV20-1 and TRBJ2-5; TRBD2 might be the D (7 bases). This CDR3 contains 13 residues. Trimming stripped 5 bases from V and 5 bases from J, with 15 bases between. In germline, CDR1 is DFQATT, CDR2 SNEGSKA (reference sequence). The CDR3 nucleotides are TGCAGTGCTGAACTTGGGGGGGCGGAGACCCAGTACTTC. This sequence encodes CSAELGGAETQYF.

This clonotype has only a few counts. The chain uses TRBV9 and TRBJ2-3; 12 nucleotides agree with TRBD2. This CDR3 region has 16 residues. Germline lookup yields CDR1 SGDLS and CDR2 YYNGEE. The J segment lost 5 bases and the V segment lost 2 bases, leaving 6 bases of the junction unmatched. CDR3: CASSVSSGGAVDTQYF. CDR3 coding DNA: TGTGCCAGCAGCGTGTCTAGCGGGGGGGCTGTAGATACGCAGTATTTT.

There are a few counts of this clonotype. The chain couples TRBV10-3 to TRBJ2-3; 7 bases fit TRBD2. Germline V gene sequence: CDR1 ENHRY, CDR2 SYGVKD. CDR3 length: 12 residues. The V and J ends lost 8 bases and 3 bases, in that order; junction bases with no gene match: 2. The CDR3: CAISGGTDTQYF. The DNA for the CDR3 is TGTGCCATCTCGGGGGGAACAGATACGCAGTATTTT.

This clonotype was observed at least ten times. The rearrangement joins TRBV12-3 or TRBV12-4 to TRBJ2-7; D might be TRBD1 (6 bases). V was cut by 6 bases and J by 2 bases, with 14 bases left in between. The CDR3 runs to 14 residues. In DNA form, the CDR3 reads TGTGCCAGCAGCCAGACGACAGGTCCCTACGAGCAGTACTTC. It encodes CASSQTTGPYEQYF.

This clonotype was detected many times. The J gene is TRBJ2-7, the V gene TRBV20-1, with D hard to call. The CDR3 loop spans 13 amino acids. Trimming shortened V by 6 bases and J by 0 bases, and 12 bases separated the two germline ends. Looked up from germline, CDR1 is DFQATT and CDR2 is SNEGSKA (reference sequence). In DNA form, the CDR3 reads TGCAGTGCACGTGGGGTCCGCTCCTACGAGCAGTACTTC. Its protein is CSARGVRSYEQYF.

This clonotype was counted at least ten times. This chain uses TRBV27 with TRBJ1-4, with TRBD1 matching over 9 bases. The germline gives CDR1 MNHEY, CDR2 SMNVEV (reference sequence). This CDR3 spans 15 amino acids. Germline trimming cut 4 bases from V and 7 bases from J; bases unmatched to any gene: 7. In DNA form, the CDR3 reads TGTGCCAGCAGTTCGCGGGACAGGGAGGGTGAAAAACTGTTTTTT. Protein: CASSSRDREGEKLFF. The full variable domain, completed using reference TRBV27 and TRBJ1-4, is EAQVTQNPRYLITVTGKKLTVTCSQNMNHEYMSWYRQDPGLGLRQIYYSMNVEVTDKGDVPEGYKVSRKEKRNFPLILESPSPNQTSLYFCASSSRDREGEKLFFGSGTQLSVL.

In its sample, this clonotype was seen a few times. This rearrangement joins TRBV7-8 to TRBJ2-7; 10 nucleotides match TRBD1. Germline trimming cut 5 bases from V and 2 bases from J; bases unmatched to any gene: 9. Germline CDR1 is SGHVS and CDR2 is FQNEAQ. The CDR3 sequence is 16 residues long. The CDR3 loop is CASSLAGGQGAYEQYF. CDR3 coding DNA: TGTGCCAGCAGCCTTGCGGGAGGACAGGGGGCCTACGAGCAGTACTTC. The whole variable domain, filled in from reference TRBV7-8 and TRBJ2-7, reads GAGVSQSPRYKVAKRGQDVALRCDPISGHVSLFWYQQALGQGPEFLTYFQNEAQLDKSGLPSDRFFAERPEGSVSTLKIQRTQQEDSAVYLCASSLAGGQGAYEQYFGPGTRLTVT.

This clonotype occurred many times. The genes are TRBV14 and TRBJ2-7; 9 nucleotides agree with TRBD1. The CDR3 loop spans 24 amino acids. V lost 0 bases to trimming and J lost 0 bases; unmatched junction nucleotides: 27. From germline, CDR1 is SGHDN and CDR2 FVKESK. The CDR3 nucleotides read TGTGCCAGCAGCCAAGATATTTTTAGAGCAAAGAAGGGGACCGGGACAGGGAACTCCTACGAGCAGTACTTC. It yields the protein CASSQDIFRAKKGTGTGNSYEQYF.

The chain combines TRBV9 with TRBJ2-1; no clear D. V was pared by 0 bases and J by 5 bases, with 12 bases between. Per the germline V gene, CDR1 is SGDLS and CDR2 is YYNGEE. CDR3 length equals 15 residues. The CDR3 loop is CASSVELQPNNEQFF. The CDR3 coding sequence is TGTGCCAGCAGCGTAGAGCTACAGCCGAACAATGAGCAGTTCTTC.

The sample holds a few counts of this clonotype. CDR3 sequence (DNA): TGTGCCAGTAGCAGGGGGTCGGCACGACCTAATGAAAAACTGTTTTTT. As protein: CASSRGSARPNEKLFF. The gene calls are TRBV19 and TRBJ1-4; 7 nucleotides line up with TRBD1. J gave up 3 bases and V 6 bases, and 10 bases lay outside the gene matches. This CDR3 region has 16 residues. Per the germline V gene, CDR1 is LNHDA and CDR2 is SQIVND (reference sequence).

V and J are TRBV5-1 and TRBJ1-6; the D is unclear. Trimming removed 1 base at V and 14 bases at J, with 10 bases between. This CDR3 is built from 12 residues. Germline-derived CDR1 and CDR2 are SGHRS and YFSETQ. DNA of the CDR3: TGCGCCAGCAGCTTGTCGGACGGCACCCTCCACTTT. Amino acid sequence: CASSLSDGTLHF. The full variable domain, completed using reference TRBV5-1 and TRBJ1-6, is KAGVTQTPRYLIKTRGQQVTLSCSPISGHRSVSWYQQTPGQGLQFLFEYFSETQRNKGNFPGRFSGRQFSNSRSEMNVSTLELGDSALYLCASSLSDGTLHFGNGTRLTVT.

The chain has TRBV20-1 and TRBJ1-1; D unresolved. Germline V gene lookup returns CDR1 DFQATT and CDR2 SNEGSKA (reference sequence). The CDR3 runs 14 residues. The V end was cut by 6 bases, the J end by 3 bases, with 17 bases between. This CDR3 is CSAAPRAAYTEAFF. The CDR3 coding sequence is TGCAGTGCCGCCCCTAGGGCAGCCTACACTGAAGCTTTCTTT.

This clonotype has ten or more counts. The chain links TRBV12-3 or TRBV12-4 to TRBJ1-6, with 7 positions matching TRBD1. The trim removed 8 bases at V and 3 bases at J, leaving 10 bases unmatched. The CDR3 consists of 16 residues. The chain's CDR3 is CASQEGQPNYNSPLHF. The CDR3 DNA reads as TGTGCCAGCCAAGAGGGACAGCCTAACTATAATTCACCCCTCCACTTT.